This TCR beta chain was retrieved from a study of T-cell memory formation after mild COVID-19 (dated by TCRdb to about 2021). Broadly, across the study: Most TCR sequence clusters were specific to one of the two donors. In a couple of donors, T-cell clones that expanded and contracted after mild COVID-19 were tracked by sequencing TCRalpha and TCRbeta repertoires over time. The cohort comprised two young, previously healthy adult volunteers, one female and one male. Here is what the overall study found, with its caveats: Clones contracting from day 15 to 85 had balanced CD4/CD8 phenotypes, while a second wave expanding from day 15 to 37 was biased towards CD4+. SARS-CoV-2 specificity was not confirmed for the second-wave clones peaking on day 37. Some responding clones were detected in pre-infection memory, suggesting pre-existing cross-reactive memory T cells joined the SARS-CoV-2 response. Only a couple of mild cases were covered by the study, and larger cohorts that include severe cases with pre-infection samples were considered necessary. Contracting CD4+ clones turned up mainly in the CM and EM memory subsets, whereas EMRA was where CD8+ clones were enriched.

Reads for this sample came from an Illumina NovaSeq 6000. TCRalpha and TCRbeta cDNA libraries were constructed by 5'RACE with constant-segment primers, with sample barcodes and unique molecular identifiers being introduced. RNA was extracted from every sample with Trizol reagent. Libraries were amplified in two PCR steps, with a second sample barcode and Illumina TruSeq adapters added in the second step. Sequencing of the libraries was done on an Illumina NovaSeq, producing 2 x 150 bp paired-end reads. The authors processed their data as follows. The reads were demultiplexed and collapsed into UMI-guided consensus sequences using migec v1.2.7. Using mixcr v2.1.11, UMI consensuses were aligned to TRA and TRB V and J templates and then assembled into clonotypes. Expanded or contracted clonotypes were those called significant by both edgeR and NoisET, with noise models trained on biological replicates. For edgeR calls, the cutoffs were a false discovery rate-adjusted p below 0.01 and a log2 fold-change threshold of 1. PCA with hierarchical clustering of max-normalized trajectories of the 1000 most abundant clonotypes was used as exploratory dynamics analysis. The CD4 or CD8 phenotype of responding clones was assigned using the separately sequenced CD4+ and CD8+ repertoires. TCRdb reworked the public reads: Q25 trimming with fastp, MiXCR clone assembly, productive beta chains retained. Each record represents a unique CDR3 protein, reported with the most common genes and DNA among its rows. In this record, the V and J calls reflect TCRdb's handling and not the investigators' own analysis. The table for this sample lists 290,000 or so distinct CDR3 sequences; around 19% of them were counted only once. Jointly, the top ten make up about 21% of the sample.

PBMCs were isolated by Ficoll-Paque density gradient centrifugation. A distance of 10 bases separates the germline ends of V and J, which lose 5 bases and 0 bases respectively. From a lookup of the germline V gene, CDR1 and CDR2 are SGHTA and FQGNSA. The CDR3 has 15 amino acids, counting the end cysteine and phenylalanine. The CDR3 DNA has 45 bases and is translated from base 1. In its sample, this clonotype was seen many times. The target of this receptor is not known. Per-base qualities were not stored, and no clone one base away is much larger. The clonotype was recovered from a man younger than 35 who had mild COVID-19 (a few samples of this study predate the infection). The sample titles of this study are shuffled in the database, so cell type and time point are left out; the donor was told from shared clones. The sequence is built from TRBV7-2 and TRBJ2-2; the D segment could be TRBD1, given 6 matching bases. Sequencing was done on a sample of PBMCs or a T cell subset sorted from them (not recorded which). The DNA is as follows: TGTGCCAGCAGCCTCCGGACAGCGAACACCGGGGAGCTGTTTTTT. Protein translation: CASSLRTANTGELFF.